A selection of T cell receptor beta chains follows, all from one sample in a study of response to subunit inactivated influenza vaccine. TCRdb analysed the RT-PCR reads with MiXCR anew, one entry per CDR3 protein. The table shows about 650,000 distinct CDR3 sequences, with roughly 15% occurring only once. Here the sequenced sample was PBMCs from blood, taken less than 15 days before vaccination. These receptors were obtained from a man aged 50 to 60 who received an inactivated influenza vaccine. CDR3s include the opening cysteine and the closing phenylalanine or tryptophan. Each record gives: CDR3 length, J gene, clone size, V gene, D gene, CDR3 protein, CDR3 DNA. A D gene is named only where the DNA matches it firmly. Clone sizes are given selectively: once, few, many, or a class where the clone is expanded.

>14|TRBJ2-7|many|TRBV18|-
CASSPPGLPYEQYF
TGTGCCAGCTCACCCCCGGGACTCCCCTACGAGCAGTACTTC
>18|TRBJ2-1|-|TRBV5-1|TRBD1
CASSWGKGPTGNGDEQFF
TGCGCCAGCAGCTGGGGGAAGGGACCGACAGGGAATGGCGATGAGCAGTTCTTC
>15|TRBJ2-1|few|TRBV5-5|TRBD1
CASSIGQGRENEQFF
TGTGCCAGCAGCATCGGACAGGGTCGGGAAAATGAGCAGTTCTTC
>14|TRBJ2-7|few|TRBV10-3|-
CAIRVEGSAYEQYF
TGTGCCATCAGAGTTGAGGGCTCAGCATACGAGCAGTACTTC
>15|TRBJ1-2|few|TRBV6-1|TRBD1
CASSEILLTGKGYTF
TGTGCCAGCAGTGAAATTTTATTGACAGGGAAAGGCTACACCTTC
>14|TRBJ2-2|-|TRBV6-2/TRBV6-3|TRBD2
CASSFLAGGGELFF
TGTGCCAGCAGTTTCCTAGCGGGTGGCGGGGAGCTGTTTTTT
>13|TRBJ2-5|-|TRBV29-1|-
CSVRSRSQETQYF
TGCAGCGTTCGGAGTAGGTCACAAGAGACCCAGTACTTC
>14|TRBJ2-1|few|TRBV2|-
CASSGGQHYNEQFF
TGTGCCAGCAGTGGAGGACAGCATTACAATGAGCAGTTCTTC
>16|TRBJ2-2|few|TRBV24-1|TRBD2
CATSDFRGLATGELFF
TGTGCCACCAGTGATTTCCGGGGACTAGCTACCGGGGAGCTGTTTTTT
>18|TRBJ2-1|-|TRBV27|TRBD1
CASSRTGTGGASYNEQFF
TGTGCCAGCAGCCGAACCGGGACAGGGGGCGCTTCCTACAATGAGCAGTTCTTC
>17|TRBJ2-1|-|TRBV28|TRBD2
CASSFPWTSGSHNEQFF
TGTGCCAGCAGTTTCCCTTGGACTAGCGGGAGCCACAATGAGCAGTTCTTC
>13|TRBJ2-1|-|TRBV7-9|-
CASSEPGYNEQFF
TGTGCCAGCAGCGAACCGGGCTACAATGAGCAGTTCTTC
>13|TRBJ2-5|few|TRBV15|-
CATSRDHQETQYF
TGTGCCACCAGCAGAGATCACCAAGAGACCCAGTACTTC
>12|TRBJ1-2|many|TRBV3-1|-
CASSQVGYGYTF
TGTGCCAGCAGCCAAGTCGGCTATGGCTACACCTTC